This TCR beta chain was documented in a study of shared clonotypes between healthy human individuals. The CDR3 is 16 amino acids. Germline values: CDR1 MDHEN, CDR2 SYDVKM. The V gene lost 3 bases and the J gene lost 6 bases, with 21 bases spanning the gap. The data were produced by immunoSEQ multiplex PCR, yet TCRdb's version contains in-frame clones alone and is incomplete. The sample shows hundreds of thousands of clones, almost 97% of them seen only once. V gene TRBV28 combines with J gene TRBJ2-7; no clear D. This TCR was recovered from a woman in her thirties in good health. The sequenced material came from naive CD4+ T cells sorted from blood. The subset is: CD45RA+ positively selected. CDR3 in amino acids: CASSFPRENGGFEQYF. CDR3 in DNA: TGTGCCAGCAGTTTCCCTAGAGAGAACGGTGGGTTCGAGCAGTACTTC.